This record covers a single T cell receptor beta chain. Germline V gene sequence: CDR1 WNHNN, CDR2 SYGVQD (reference sequence). The length of the CDR3 is 16 residues. V was clipped by 0 bases and J by 3 bases, with 12 bases between them. The sample originates from a study of shared T cell receptors in the human thymus. The data were produced by immunoSEQ multiplex PCR, yet TCRdb's version contains in-frame clones alone and is incomplete. The sample includes about 730,000 clones, approximately 85% of them seen just once. The sample was also reused in another study, on human thymus T cells.

The sample taken for sequencing was thymocytes. This TCR derives from a girl in the first two years of life with a congenital heart defect. The V gene is TRBV10-1, the J gene TRBJ2-1; the D gene is possibly TRBD2 (5 bases). The CDR3 DNA reads as TGCGCCAGCAGTGAGTCGGGGAGTAGGAGCTACAATGAGCAGTTCTTC. Protein product: CASSESGSRSYNEQFF.